The clone carrying this TCR beta chain was detected only once. As yet, its antigen is unknown. TCRdb redid the calling of the 5' RACE reads with MiXCR, one entry per CDR3 protein. Of 450,000 to 700,000 distinct CDR3 sequences listed, around 17% are singletons. These data are taken from a study of T-cell memory formation after mild COVID-19. The CDR3 is 15 amino acids. Germline CDR1 reads SGDLS; CDR2 reads YYNGEE. The junction had 9 bases not matched to a gene; V was cut back by 3 bases and J by 5 bases. Study results and limitations: Cross-reactive memory apparently joined, as some responding clones appeared in pre-infection memory.

This sequence originates from an adult woman who had mild COVID-19 (a few samples of this study predate the infection). Cell type and time point are not known. This rearrangement joins TRBV9 to TRBJ2-3; TRBD2 aligns across 7 bases. The sample taken for sequencing was PBMCs or a T cell subset sorted from them (not recorded which). The CDR3 protein is CASSASGGLGDTQYF. The CDR3 region has the DNA TGTGCCAGCAGCGCCTCGGGAGGCCTTGGAGATACGCAGTATTTT. Drawing the rest from reference TRBV9 and TRBJ2-3, the complete variable domain is DSGVTQTPKHLITATGQRVTLRCSPRSGDLSVYWYQQSLDQGLQFLIQYYNGEERAKGNILERFSAQQFPDLHSELNLSSLELGDSALYFCASSASGGLGDTQYFGPGTRLTVL.